One and the same sample provided the 17 T cell receptor beta chains below, sequenced in a study of blood T cell repertoires in COVID-19. Only in-frame clones appear in the TCRdb table, and some are missing; sequencing was by immunoSEQ multiplex PCR. This sample has about 100,000 clones, with 70% to 80% found just once. The sequenced material came from peripheral blood. These receptors were taken from a man between 65 and 80 years old with active or convalescent COVID-19.

The chain recombines TRBV5-1 with TRBJ2-7, with D uncertain. The CDR3 consists of 13 residues. V was pared by 0 bases and J by 3 bases, with 7 bases between. CDR1 is SGHRS, CDR2 YFSETQ, per germline. CDR3: CASSLGQLYEQYF. CDR3 DNA: TGCGCCAGCAGCTTGGGTCAACTCTACGAGCAGTACTTC.

The chain carries TRBV9 and TRBJ2-7, with D tentatively TRBD1 (6 bases). The V gene's germline CDR1 is SGDLS and CDR2 YYNGEE. This CDR3 spans 13 amino acids. V was cut by 3 bases and J by 4 bases, with 11 bases left in between. The CDR3 reads CASSAPGHYEQYF. Here the CDR3 DNA reads TGTGCCAGCAGCGCCCCGGGACATTACGAGCAGTACTTC.

The chain uses TRBV7-3 and TRBJ2-7; TRBD2 is a possible D gene (5 bases). This CDR3 contains 12 residues. V lost 4 bases and J lost 5, with 9 bases in between. In germline, CDR1 is SGHTA, CDR2 FQGTGA. CDR3 DNA: TGTGCCAGCAGCTACGGAGGAGACGAGCAGTACTTC. It is translated as CASSYGGDEQYF.

V usage is TRBV5-8 and J usage is TRBJ2-2, with D maybe TRBD1 (5 bases). The germline V gene has CDR1 SGHTS and CDR2 YDEGEE. The CDR3 spans 14 residues. Trimming left V 2 bases short and J 3 bases short, with 8 bases between. CDR3 DNA: TGTGCCAGCAGCTTTGGGGCTGACACCGGGGAGCTGTTTTTT. It specifies CASSFGADTGELFF.

This clone was recorded once. This chain links TRBV4-2 with TRBJ2-7, with 9 bases lining up with TRBD1. The germline gives CDR1 LGHNA, CDR2 YNFKEQ. The CDR3 loop spans 16 amino acids. The trim removed 0 bases at V and 0 bases at J, leaving 3 bases unmatched. For the CDR3, the DNA is TGTGCCAGCAGCCAAGAGGGACAGGGCCCCTCCTACGAGCAGTACTTC. Translation: CASSQEGQGPSYEQYF.

V and J are TRBV7-3 and TRBJ2-3, with D tentatively TRBD1 (6 bases). Germline V gene data show CDR1 as SGHTA and CDR2 as FQGTGA. Trimming took off 2 bases at V and 3 bases at J, with 9 bases between the two ends. This CDR3 comprises 14 residues. The CDR3 is CASSLGQRTDTQYF. CDR3 bases: TGTGCCAGCAGCTTAGGACAGAGAACAGATACGCAGTATTTT.

The chain is built from TRBV5-4 and TRBJ2-5; maybe TRBD2 (7 bases). V lost 4 bases and J lost 5, with 24 bases in between. The germline gives CDR1 SGHNT, CDR2 YYREEE (reference sequence). The CDR3 consists of 17 residues. The CDR3 DNA reads as TGTGCCAGCAGCCACTCATTGGCGGGGGCCGGCCAGGAGACCCAGTACTTC. This gives the protein CASSHSLAGAGQETQYF.

This clone is judged large. V is TRBV5-6 and J is TRBJ1-1, with 7 bases fitting TRBD1. J was trimmed by 2 bases and V by 3 bases; bases with no gene match: 7. The CDR3 is 15 residues long. In germline, CDR1 is SGHDT, CDR2 YYEEEE. The CDR3 DNA follows: TGTGCCAGCAGCTCATCGGACAGGAGTAACACTGAAGCTTTCTTT. Amino acids: CASSSSDRSNTEAFF. Together with reference TRBV5-6 and TRBJ1-1, the CDR3 gives the full variable domain: DAGVTQSPTHLIKTRGQQVTLRCSPKSGHDTVSWYQQALGQGPQFIFQYYEEEERQRGNFPDRFSGHQFPNYSSELNVNALLLGDSALYLCASSSSDRSNTEAFFGQGTRLTVV.

The chain recombines TRBV4-1 with TRBJ1-2, with D perhaps matching TRBD1 (6 bases). Germline V CDR1 and CDR2: MGHRA, YSYEKL. V dropped 0 bases and J dropped 3 bases, with 17 bases sitting between them. This CDR3 region has 17 residues. CDR3 DNA: TGCGCCAGCAGCCAAGAACTAAGGTACAGGGAAGACTATGGCTACACCTTC. Protein product: CASSQELRYREDYGYTF.

The rearrangement joins TRBV4-3 to TRBJ1-1; D is unresolved. V lost 0 bases and J lost 4, with 12 bases in between. The length of the CDR3 is 15 residues. The germline gives CDR1 LGHNA, CDR2 YSLEER. The CDR3 here is CASSQDRGFGTEAFF. The CDR3 DNA reads TGCGCCAGCAGCCAAGATCGAGGGTTCGGCACTGAAGCTTTCTTT.

This clone was counted a single time. This chain links TRBV19 with TRBJ1-1; 7 bases line up with TRBD1. Per germline, CDR1 LNHDA and CDR2 SQIVND (reference sequence). The CDR3 sequence is 14 residues long. The ends lost 6 bases at V and 3 bases at J; junction bases unmatched: 7. The CDR3 protein is CASSITGVDTEAFF. Written as DNA, the CDR3 is TGTGCCAGTAGCATCACAGGGGTCGACACTGAAGCTTTCTTT.

J is TRBJ1-1 and V is TRBV27; the match to TRBD1 covers 8 bases. Unmatched junction bases numbered 8, after V lost 5 bases and J lost 3 bases. Germline CDR1 is MNHEY and CDR2 is SMNVEV (reference sequence). There are 15 residues in the CDR3. This chain's CDR3 is CASSDQGAQDTEAFF. In DNA form, the CDR3 reads TGTGCCAGCAGTGACCAGGGGGCGCAGGACACTGAAGCTTTCTTT.

V is TRBV4-1 and J is TRBJ1-1; TRBD1 aligns across 9 bases. CDR3 length: 15 amino acids. CDR1 MGHRA and CDR2 YSYEKL come from the germline V gene. Losses at the gene ends were 3 bases for V and 1 base for J; bases not matched to a gene: 3. CDR3 residues: CASSQGQGGNTEAFF. The CDR3 nucleotides read TGCGCCAGCAGCCAGGGACAGGGTGGGAACACTGAAGCTTTCTTT.

The chain couples TRBV6-1 to TRBJ1-2; the D gene is possibly TRBD1 (6 bases). The CDR3 spans 18 residues. V was cut by 0 bases and J by 0 bases, with 17 bases left in between. Looked up from germline, CDR1 is MNHNS and CDR2 is SASEGT. CDR3 residues: CASSEASRGESANYGYTF. The CDR3 bases are TGTGCCAGCAGTGAAGCTTCCAGGGGAGAATCGGCTAACTATGGCTACACCTTC.

In its sample, this clone was seen once. This chain links TRBV7-9 with TRBJ1-1; D might be TRBD1 (5 bases). This CDR3 contains 13 residues. Trimming left V 5 bases short and J 0 bases short, with 7 bases between. Looked up from germline, CDR1 is SEHNR and CDR2 is FQNEAQ (reference sequence). Written as DNA, the CDR3 is TGTGCCAGCAGCCGACAGATGAACACTGAAGCTTTCTTT. Encoded protein: CASSRQMNTEAFF.

The V gene is TRBV9, the J gene TRBJ2-5; D remains unclear. CDR1 is SGDLS and CDR2 is YYNGEE in the germline V gene. The CDR3 totals 12 residues. The V end was cut by 4 bases, the J end by 4 bases, with 8 bases between. The CDR3 reads CASSPQRETQYF. The CDR3 DNA reads TGTGCCAGCAGCCCCCAGCGAGAGACCCAGTACTTC.

The genes are TRBV24-1 and TRBJ1-4, with 7 positions matching TRBD1. J lost 0 bases, V lost 12 bases, and 12 bases had no gene match. The germline V gene encodes CDR1 KGHDR and CDR2 SFDVKD. This CDR3 region has 16 residues. The CDR3 sequence: CAATQGRGATNEKLFF. Written as DNA, the CDR3 is TGTGCCGCGACCCAGGGCAGGGGGGCAACTAATGAAAAACTGTTTTTT.